The 20 T cell receptor beta chains reported below all come from one sample, sequenced in a study of T cells in Graves' hyperthyroidism and ophthalmopathy. From RNA transcripts, TCR beta CDR3 regions were amplified. Using the HTBI primer set, a first-round RT-PCR was run on the TCR CDR3. TCRdb fed the multiplex PCR reads into MiXCR, producing one record per CDR3 protein. The data hold about 640,000 distinct CDR3 sequences, with 45% observed a single time. Sequencing was done on a sample of peripheral blood or thyroid tissue (not recorded which). The receptor set was obtained from an adult man with Graves' disease, either hyperthyroidism or ophthalmopathy (not recorded which).

This chain joins TRBV7-9 and TRBJ1-5, with TRBD1 identical over 8 bases. Germline-derived CDR1 and CDR2 are SEHNR and FQNEAQ (reference sequence). Trimming removed 4 bases from V and 11 bases from J; junction bases left unmatched: 7. This CDR3 has 13 residues. The CDR3 DNA is TGTGCCAGCAGCTCGGACAGGGCTATAGCCCAGCATTTT. Translated: CASSSDRAIAQHF.

Regarding this clonotype: This CDR3 fails to terminate in the conserved phenylalanine or tryptophan, so it likely reflects a read error. The DNA is omitted, as the CDR3 cannot be located on it reliably, and the CDR3 follows TCRdb's listing. This chain links TRBV7-2 with TRBJ2-5; TRBD2 is the table's D call, not checked against the DNA. The CDR3 extends over 9 residues, inclusive of both ends. Germline V gene data show CDR1 as SGHTA and CDR2 as FQGNSA. The CDR3 reads CASSLWLAG.

This chain uses TRBV2 with TRBJ1-2, with TRBD1 matching over 7 bases. CDR3 length: 15 amino acids. V lost 3 bases, J lost 4 bases, and 8 bases stayed unmatched. Germline assignment: CDR1 SNHLY and CDR2 FYNNEI. CDR3 bases: TGTGCCAGCAGTGACGATGGGCACAGGGGCTATGGCTACACCTTC. Amino acids: CASSDDGHRGYGYTF. Full variable domain (remainder filled in from reference TRBV2 and TRBJ1-2): EPEVTQTPSHQVTQMGQEVILRCVPISNHLYFYWYRQILGQKVEFLVSFYNNEISEKSEIFDDQFSVERPDGSNFTLKIRSTKLEDSAMYFCASSDDGHRGYGYTFGSGTRLTVV.

As for this clonotype: The junction differs from germline at one of its ends, possibly a read error. The V gene is TRBV5-1, the J gene TRBJ1-1, with D possibly matching TRBD1 (6 bases). CDR1 and CDR2 from the germline V gene are SGHRS and YFSETQ. CDR3 size: 17 residues. The CDR3 nucleotides are TGCGCCAGCAGCTTGGTGCCCCTGAGTTTGGGGGCGACTGCAGCTTTCTTT. Protein product: CASSLVPLSLGATAAFF. The entire variable domain, with the rest obtained from reference TRBV5-1 and TRBJ1-1, is as follows: KAGVTQTPRYLIKTRGQQVTLSCSPISGHRSVSWYQQTPGQGLQFLFEYFSETQRNKGNFPGRFSGRQFSNSRSEMNVSTLELGDSALYLCASSLVPLSLGATAAFFGQGTRLTVV.

The chain has TRBV29-1 and TRBJ1-2; 8 positions agree with TRBD1. V shed 6 bases, J shed 0 bases, and the junction held 6 bases outside the gene matches. CDR1 and CDR2 from the germline V gene are SQVTM and ANQGSEA. This CDR3 contains 14 residues. As DNA, the CDR3 is TGCAGCGTGAACAGGGGGAGTTCTAACTATGGCTACACCTTC. Its protein is CSVNRGSSNYGYTF. The complete variable domain, with remaining parts taken from reference TRBV29-1 and TRBJ1-2, reads SAVISQKPSRDICQRGTSLTIQCQVDSQVTMMFWYRQQPGQSLTLIATANQGSEATYESGFVIDKFPISRPNLTFSTLTVSNMSPEDSSIYLCSVNRGSSNYGYTFGSGTRLTVV.

This chain uses TRBV19 with TRBJ1-2; the D gene is possibly TRBD1 (6 bases). V lost 0 bases and J lost 6, with 11 bases in between. In germline, CDR1 is LNHDA, CDR2 SQIVND (reference sequence). The CDR3 is 14 residues long. The CDR3 nucleotides are TGTGCCAGTAGTATAGATCAGGGGAGGGATGGCTACACCTTC. Translating it yields CASSIDQGRDGYTF.

The rearrangement links TRBV6-1 to TRBJ2-5, with 8 bases lining up with TRBD2. With 0 bases clipped from V and 11 bases from J, the junction kept 11 bases outside the gene matches. CDR1 is MNHNS and CDR2 is SASEGT in the germline V gene. The CDR3 loop spans 15 amino acids. Here the CDR3 DNA reads TGTGCCAGCAGTGAAGCTAGCGGGGTTATATTTGAGCAGTACTTC. This sequence encodes CASSEASGVIFEQYF.

A remark on this clonotype: A much larger clone sits a single nucleotide away, making a read error possible. The rearrangement links TRBV10-3 to TRBJ2-7; TRBD1 matches 10 bases. J gave up 5 bases and V 5 bases, and 6 bases lay outside the gene matches. The CDR3 length is 14 residues. The germline V gene has CDR1 ENHRY and CDR2 SYGVKD. The CDR3 region is CAISRDRGRHEQYF. DNA for the CDR3: TGTGCCATCAGTCGGGACAGGGGCAGGCACGAGCAGTACTTC.

The chain joins TRBV12-3 or TRBV12-4 to TRBJ1-6; 8 bases match TRBD1. V shed 4 bases and J 14 bases; nucleotides not matched to a gene: 16. This CDR3 comprises 16 residues. The CDR3 region is CASSYMNRGGIETLHF. The CDR3 DNA follows: TGTGCCAGCAGTTACATGAACAGGGGGGGGATTGAGACCCTCCACTTT.

The chain carries TRBV10-3 and TRBJ2-2; 10 bases map to TRBD2. V lost 0 bases and J lost 6; bases outside the gene matches: 7. CDR1 and CDR2 (germline): ENHRY, SYGVKD. The CDR3 is 17 amino acids. The CDR3 nucleotides read TGTGCCATCAGTGAGTCGGCCAGCGGGAGGGCCTCCGGGGAGCTGTTTTTT. This codes for CAISESASGRASGELFF.

This clonotype came up many times. DNA for the CDR3: TGTGCCAGCAGAGTCAGGGGGACTAATGAAAAACTGTTTTTT. Its translation: CASRVRGTNEKLFF. V usage is TRBV2 and J usage is TRBJ1-4; the match to TRBD1 covers 7 bases. The CDR3 loop spans 14 amino acids. Germline V lookup: CDR1 SNHLY, CDR2 FYNNEI. V shed 6 bases and J 2 bases; nucleotides not matched to a gene: 3.

This clonotype was seen repeatedly, ten times or more. The rearrangement uses TRBV7-2 and TRBJ1-6; no clear D gene. Germline lookup yields CDR1 SGHTA and CDR2 FQGNSA. The CDR3 loop spans 11 amino acids. V was pared by 1 base and J by 13 bases, with 5 bases between. The DNA of the CDR3 is TGTGCCAGCAGCTTAGTAGGCCCCCTCCACTTT. Translated: CASSLVGPLHF.

This clonotype was seen a handful of times. V is TRBV11-2 and J is TRBJ2-6; D call uncertain. The V gene lost 5 bases and the J gene lost 12 bases, with 11 bases spanning the gap. Germline CDR1 SGHAT, CDR2 FQNNGV. This CDR3 is 12 amino acids long. The CDR3 bases are TGTGCCAGCAGCCAAGATGGGGTCGTCCTGACTTTC. Translated, it gives CASSQDGVVLTF. The complete variable domain, with remaining parts taken from reference TRBV11-2 and TRBJ2-6, reads EAGVAQSPRYKIIEKRQSVAFWCNPISGHATLYWYQQILGQGPKLLIQFQNNGVVDDSQLPKDRFSAERLKGVDSTLKIQPAKLEDSAVYLCASSQDGVVLTFGAGSRLTVL.

This clonotype showed up just a few times. The rearrangement links TRBV2 to TRBJ2-7, with D possibly TRBD2 on 6 matching bases. V was shortened by 5 bases and J by 6 bases, with 14 bases between the two germline ends. CDR3 size: 13 residues. Germline values: CDR1 SNHLY, CDR2 FYNNEI. CDR3 nucleotides: TGTGCCAGCAGTTCGGGGACTCACTCCGAGCAGTACTTC. This gives the protein CASSSGTHSEQYF.

V gene TRBV11-2 combines with J gene TRBJ1-2, with 10 bases aligning to TRBD1. V lost 5 bases and J lost 0; bases outside the gene matches: 6. The CDR3 sequence is 16 residues long. Germline CDR1 is SGHAT and CDR2 is FQNNGV. The CDR3 sequence: CASSPSGQGANYGYTF. In DNA form, the CDR3 reads TGTGCCAGCAGCCCCAGCGGACAGGGGGCTAACTATGGCTACACCTTC.

The CDR3: CASTRLAGGQETQYF. In DNA, the CDR3 is TGTGCCAGCACTAGACTAGCGGGGGGGCAAGAGACCCAGTACTTC. V and J are TRBV6-2 or TRBV6-3 and TRBJ2-5; the match to TRBD2 covers 14 bases. Germline CDR1 is MNHEY and CDR2 is SVGEGT. V was pared by 7 bases and J by 2 bases, with 3 bases of the junction left unmatched. The CDR3 totals 15 residues.

This clonotype came up once. The chain couples TRBV15 to TRBJ1-4; D is possibly TRBD1 (5 bases). Per germline, CDR1 LNHNV and CDR2 YYDKDF (reference sequence). The CDR3 has 15 residues. The V gene lost 2 bases and the J gene lost 10 bases, with 17 bases spanning the gap. For the CDR3, the DNA is TGTGCCACCAGCAGACTCCTTGGGGCTAAAGGAAAACTGTTTTTT. This gives the protein CATSRLLGAKGKLFF.

About this clonotype itself: A clone one base away is much larger, so this may be a read error. V usage is TRBV6-1 and J usage is TRBJ1-5, with D tentatively TRBD1 (5 bases). The CDR3 has 13 residues. V was pared by 3 bases and J by 5 bases, with 8 bases between. The germline gives CDR1 MNHNS, CDR2 SASEGT. CDR3: CASSDGGDQPQHF. The CDR3 DNA reads TGTGCCAGCAGTGACGGGGGGGATCAGCCCCAGCATTTT.

There are many counts of this clonotype. The chain couples TRBV6-6 to TRBJ1-1, with D unresolved. CDR3 size: 14 residues. The V gene's germline CDR1 is MNHNY and CDR2 SVGAGI (reference sequence). V lost 5 bases to trimming and J lost 3 bases, with 13 bases between them. The CDR3 loop is CASSPDGGYTEAFF. CDR3 DNA: TGTGCCAGCAGTCCGGACGGAGGGTACACTGAAGCTTTCTTT.

On this clonotype itself: Lacking the conserved final phenylalanine or tryptophan, this CDR3 likely reflects a read error. V usage is TRBV7-9 and J usage is TRBJ1-2, with a possible D match to TRBD1 (6 bases). V was trimmed by 3 bases and J by 6 bases, leaving 17 bases between them. Germline V gene sequence: CDR1 SEHNR, CDR2 FQNEAQ (reference sequence). The CDR3 is made up of 15 amino acids. CDR3 region: CASSLTTGGFDGYTL. CDR3 nucleotide sequence: TGTGCCAGCAGCTTGACGACAGGCGGTTTCGATGGCTACACCCTC.